The entry below describes one T cell receptor (beta chain). J lost 0 bases, V lost 6 bases, and 1 base had no gene match. The CDR3 is made up of 14 amino acids. Germline values: CDR1 SNHLY, CDR2 FYNNEI. Original methodology: Quantification of nucleated cells was approximated via reference gene primer amplification. The table came from immunoSEQ multiplex PCR; TCRdb's copy has only in-frame clones and leaves some out. V and J calls and clone size come straight from that table; D and trimming were deduced from the DNA. The sample contains 150,000 to 200,000 clones, approximately 84% of which appear only once. The source of the sample is a study of blood T cell repertoires in COVID-19. Turning to the study itself: Some COVID-19 samples were acute and others convalescent; all came from the United States, Italy and Spain.

The receptor's source is a woman aged 80 or older with acute or convalescent COVID-19. The sequencing sample was made of peripheral blood. This rearrangement joins TRBV2 to TRBJ1-3; 8 bases align to TRBD1. The CDR3 sequence: CASRTGASGNTIYF. CDR3 bases: TGTGCCAGCAGGACAGGGGCCTCTGGAAACACCATATATTTT. The complete variable domain, with remaining parts taken from reference TRBV2 and TRBJ1-3, reads EPEVTQTPSHQVTQMGQEVILRCVPISNHLYFYWYRQILGQKVEFLVSFYNNEISEKSEIFDDQFSVERPDGSNFTLKIRSTKLEDSAMYFCASRTGASGNTIYFGEGSWLTVV.